This TCR beta chain is drawn from a study of OX40 agonist ivuxolimab in advanced cancers. Study context: Hepatocellular carcinoma, melanoma, renal cell or head and neck cancer was diagnosed in the dose-escalation patients. Males comprised 82.7% of the group, whose mean age was roughly 64 years (range 23 to 79).

The V segment lost 5 bases and the J segment 4 bases; nucleotides outside the gene matches: 4. Germline values: CDR1 SQVTM, CDR2 ANQGSEA. CDR3 length: 12 residues. This clone was found once. TCRdb's table, derived via immunoSEQ multiplex PCR, lists solely in-frame clones and lacks some. The table includes some 38,000 clones, about 89% detected once. Sample: CD4+ or CD8+ T cells sorted from blood, taken in a trial of the OX40 agonist ivuxolimab. The receptor was isolated from an adult with an advanced solid tumor such as melanoma, head and neck, liver or kidney cancer. This rearrangement joins TRBV29-1 to TRBJ1-2; 7 bases align to TRBD1. The CDR3 nucleotides read TGCAGCGTTCCTGGGACAGCCTATGGCTACACCTTC. This sequence encodes CSVPGTAYGYTF.